These 4 T cell receptor beta chains were sequenced from one sample in a study of graft-versus-host responses after intestinal transplantation. Libraries were prepared by immunoSEQ multiplex PCR; TCRdb keeps only in-frame clonotypes and omits some of them. The sample yields roughly 10,000 clones, 30% to 35% seen once. The sequencing used alloreactive CD4+ T cells from a mixed lymphocyte reaction culture, collected before transplantation. The subset: CFSE-low proliferating T cells sorted from roughly six-day pre-transplant mixed lymphocyte reaction (GvH or HvG direction). These TCRs come from a human patient who was an organ donor for intestinal transplantation.

This clone is medium-sized. The chain carries TRBV5-6 and TRBJ1-6; 7 bases agree with TRBD1. Germline loops: CDR1 SGHDT, CDR2 YYEEEE. The J segment lost 4 bases and the V segment lost 0 bases, leaving 1 base of the junction unmatched. CDR3 size: 15 residues. The CDR3 coding sequence is TGTGCCAGCAGCTTGGACAGGGGATATAATTCACCCCTCCACTTT. It yields the protein CASSLDRGYNSPLHF. Drawing the rest from reference TRBV5-6 and TRBJ1-6, the complete variable domain is DAGVTQSPTHLIKTRGQQVTLRCSPKSGHDTVSWYQQALGQGPQFIFQYYEEEERQRGNFPDRFSGHQFPNYSSELNVNALLLGDSALYLCASSLDRGYNSPLHFGNGTRLTVT.

The chain combines TRBV4-1 with TRBJ1-5, with 7 nucleotides matching TRBD1. Germline CDR1 is MGHRA and CDR2 is YSYEKL. V was pared by 1 base and J by 6 bases, with 3 bases of the junction left unmatched. The CDR3 runs to 14 residues. CDR3 DNA sequence: TGCGCCAGCAGCCAAGGAGACAGGGTTCAGCCCCAGCATTTT. As protein: CASSQGDRVQPQHF.

This clone was detected a few times. The rearrangement uses TRBV5-6 and TRBJ2-7; 7 bases line up with TRBD2. There are 12 residues in the CDR3. Germline V gene data show CDR1 as SGHDT and CDR2 as YYEEEE. V lost 4 bases and J lost 2; bases outside the gene matches: 0. Written as DNA, the CDR3 is TGTGCCAGCAGCGGGGGGGCCTACGAGCAGTACTTC. Translation: CASSGGAYEQYF.

The CDR3 DNA follows: TGTGCCAGCAGCTTATCAGGGACGGTCTCCTACGAGCAGTACTTC. It specifies CASSLSGTVSYEQYF. This sequence joins TRBV11-3 and TRBJ2-7; D is perhaps TRBD1 or TRBD2 (5 bases each). Trimming removed 2 bases at V and 0 bases at J, with 11 bases between. This CDR3 region has 15 residues. The germline gives CDR1 SGHNT, CDR2 YENEEA.